The 8 T cell receptor beta chains below come from one sample, sequenced in a study of cytomegalovirus exposure and HLA in healthy donors (dated by TCRdb to 2015 to 2018). The library came from the immunoSEQ multiplex PCR assay. The multiplex PCR relied on a mix of 60 forward primers for TCR Vbeta segments and 13 reverse primers for TCR Jbeta segments. As stored in TCRdb, this immuneACCESS dataset retains in-frame rearrangements with V and J assigned. A fraction of the clones does not appear; measured against another copy, unresolved V genes explain less than half of the discrepancy, and the remainder lacks a known reason. This sample is represented by tens of thousands of clones; around four fifths of them were singletons. The top ten clones comprise over 3% of the sample. Sequencing was done on a sample of PBMCs. These receptors were collected from a woman in her 40s in good health and CMV-seronegative.

V and J are TRBV28 and TRBJ2-7; tentatively, D is TRBD1 (6 bases). The CDR3 sequence is 15 residues long. V lost 10 bases and J 2 bases, leaving 21 bases between the germline ends. CDR1 is MDHEN and CDR2 is SYDVKM in the germline V gene. The CDR3 spells CAIARSTGYTYEQYF. The CDR3 bases are TGTGCCATAGCTAGGTCCACAGGGTACACCTACGAGCAGTACTTC.

The chain uses TRBV29-1 and TRBJ2-7, with a tentative D call TRBD1 (6 bases). Germline V CDR1 and CDR2: SQVTM, ANQGSEA. Between the trimmed V and J ends, which lost 1 base and 9 bases, there was a span of 22 bases. The CDR3 is 15 residues long. The CDR3 is CSVEATSTVGAGQYF. DNA of the CDR3: TGCAGCGTTGAAGCAACCTCAACAGTGGGGGCCGGGCAGTACTTC.

This clone appeared a few times. J is TRBJ1-4 and V is TRBV19; a weak D match, TRBD1 (5 bases). This CDR3 region has 15 residues. Trimming pared 4 bases from V and 7 bases from J, leaving 16 bases between. Germline V gene sequence: CDR1 LNHDA, CDR2 SQIVND (reference sequence). DNA of the CDR3: TGTGCCAGTAGTAGAGTTCGGCAGGGCGGTGAAAAACTGTTTTTT. This sequence encodes CASSRVRQGGEKLFF.

This chain's CDR3 is CATGTGASNEQFF. The CDR3 nucleotides read TGTGCCACCGGGACAGGGGCTTCCAATGAGCAGTTCTTC. The V gene is TRBV19, the J gene TRBJ2-1; the match to TRBD1 covers 10 bases. J was trimmed by 6 bases and V by 10 bases; bases with no gene match: 6. Germline CDR1 reads LNHDA; CDR2 reads SQIVND (reference sequence). This CDR3 has 13 amino acids.

The J gene is TRBJ1-5, the V gene TRBV5-1; D perhaps matches TRBD1 (6 bases). The CDR3 loop spans 15 amino acids. Trimming removed 3 bases at V and 4 bases at J, with 14 bases between. Germline V gene data show CDR1 as SGHRS and CDR2 as YFSETQ. CDR3 residues: CASSSTAGANQPQHF. The CDR3 nucleotides are TGCGCCAGCAGCTCCACCGCGGGGGCTAATCAGCCCCAGCATTTT.

This clone was detected once. This rearrangement joins TRBV20-1 to TRBJ2-5; D ambiguous. Germline V gene lookup returns CDR1 DFQATT and CDR2 SNEGSKA (reference sequence). Trimming took 3 bases from V and 5 from J, leaving 7 bases between them. The CDR3 is made up of 11 amino acids. CDR3 sequence reads: CSARAAETQYF. In DNA, the CDR3 is TGCAGTGCTAGGGCAGCGGAGACCCAGTACTTC.

This clone turned up a few times. The chain is built from TRBV6-4 and TRBJ2-2; 8 nucleotides line up with TRBD2. Trimming removed 2 bases from V and 6 bases from J; junction bases left unmatched: 5. The CDR3 has 15 residues. Germline CDR1 is MRHNA and CDR2 is SNTAGT. This chain's CDR3 is CASSDPGLESGELFF. CDR3 in DNA: TGTGCCAGCAGTGACCCGGGACTAGAGTCCGGGGAGCTGTTTTTT.

This chain connects TRBV10-1 to TRBJ2-2; the match to TRBD2 covers 8 bases. Germline V gene data show CDR1 as WNHNN and CDR2 as SYGVQD (reference sequence). CDR3 size: 18 residues. V shed 0 bases, J shed 1 base, and the junction held 7 bases outside the gene matches. The CDR3 bases are TGCGCCAGCAGTGAGTCCAAAGCGGGAGCCGGGAACACCGGGGAGCTGTTTTTT. Amino acids: CASSESKAGAGNTGELFF.